Each of the 15 T cell receptor beta chains below was sequenced from the same sample in a study of cytomegalovirus exposure and HLA in healthy donors. 13 Jbeta primers and 60 Vbeta primers were used for the PCR. Libraries were prepared by immunoSEQ multiplex PCR; TCRdb keeps only in-frame clonotypes and omits some of them. The data hold 80,000 to 100,000 clones, with roughly 81% observed a single time. Sequencing was performed on PBMCs. All receptors derive from a man aged 40-49 years in good health and CMV-seronegative.

The chain is built from TRBV11-2 and TRBJ2-5, with 9 nucleotides matching TRBD1. The J segment lost 5 bases and the V segment lost 8 bases, leaving 15 bases of the junction unmatched. The CDR3 consists of 16 residues. The germline V gene has CDR1 SGHAT and CDR2 FQNNGV. The CDR3 is CASRRGTGRSGETQYF. In DNA form, the CDR3 reads TGTGCCAGCCGCCGGGGGACAGGGAGATCCGGGGAGACCCAGTACTTC.

This clone occurred a few times. The CDR3 spells CASSIGTVPYEQYF. CDR3 DNA sequence: TGTGCCAGTAGTATTGGGACAGTTCCCTACGAGCAGTACTTC. V and J are TRBV19 and TRBJ2-7, with 7 bases fitting TRBD1. Trimming took 3 bases from V and 2 from J; bases not matched to a gene: 4. Looked up from germline, CDR1 is LNHDA and CDR2 is SQIVND (reference sequence). There are 14 residues in the CDR3.

This rearrangement joins TRBV6-1 to TRBJ2-7; 8 bases match TRBD1. The germline V gene encodes CDR1 MNHNS and CDR2 SASEGT. V shed 2 bases, J shed 0 bases, and the junction held 3 bases outside the gene matches. This CDR3 contains 15 residues. CDR3 amino acids: CASSERDRFSYEQYF. The CDR3 nucleotides are TGTGCCAGCAGTGAAAGGGACAGGTTCTCCTACGAGCAGTACTTC.

This sequence joins TRBV5-1 and TRBJ2-7, with D maybe TRBD2 (5 bases). In germline, CDR1 is SGHRS, CDR2 YFSETQ. Trimming left V 4 bases short and J 7 bases short, with 9 bases between. The CDR3 consists of 11 residues. The CDR3 DNA reads as TGCGCCAGCAGCGTGACGGGGGAGCAGTACTTC. It is translated as CASSVTGEQYF.

The gene calls are TRBV9 and TRBJ2-6; TRBD2 is a possible D gene (6 bases). The CDR3 sequence is 16 residues long. Germline lookup yields CDR1 SGDLS and CDR2 YYNGEE. Trimming cost V 2 bases and J 4 bases, with 13 bases left between them. CDR3 protein: CASSVGGDPGANVLTF. The DNA for the CDR3 is TGTGCCAGCAGCGTTGGAGGGGACCCGGGGGCCAACGTCCTGACTTTC.

This chain connects TRBV7-2 to TRBJ1-1; D remains ambiguous. CDR1 and CDR2 (germline): SGHTA, FQGNSA. The CDR3 covers 14 residues. The V end lost 0 bases, the J end lost 4 bases, and 9 bases lay between the germline ends. The CDR3 DNA reads TGTGCCAGCAGCTTAGCCCAGGAGGGCACTGAAGCTTTCTTT. This codes for CASSLAQEGTEAFF.

The CDR3 loop is CATSRGGQGGADTQYF. Written as DNA, the CDR3 is TGTGCCACCAGCAGAGGCGGCCAGGGAGGTGCAGATACGCAGTATTTT. The chain employs TRBV15 and TRBJ2-3; the D gene is possibly TRBD2 (6 bases). V shed 1 base and J shed 4 bases, with 15 bases lying between them. Germline V lookup: CDR1 LNHNV, CDR2 YYDKDF (reference sequence). The CDR3 is 16 amino acids.

By share, this clone ranks as medium-sized. CDR3: CASSAIAGEPYEQYF. CDR3 DNA: TGCGCCAGCAGCGCCATAGCGGGGGAGCCCTACGAGCAGTACTTC. The V and J genes are TRBV4-3 and TRBJ2-7, with TRBD2 matching over 9 bases. The CDR3 runs 15 residues. Germline CDR1 is LGHNA and CDR2 is YSLEER. The V and J ends lost 5 bases and 2 bases, in that order; junction bases with no gene match: 7.

This clone appeared a single time. The V gene is TRBV6-5, the J gene TRBJ1-4; D is unresolved. The germline V gene encodes CDR1 MNHEY and CDR2 SVGAGI. Trimming removed 1 base from V and 1 base from J, with 7 bases in between. There are 15 residues in the CDR3. The CDR3 is CASSYYFQTNEKLFF. CDR3 bases: TGTGCCAGCAGTTACTACTTCCAAACTAATGAAAAACTGTTTTTT.

The rearrangement links TRBV2 to TRBJ2-1; TRBD1 matches at 8 bases. Per the germline V gene, CDR1 is SNHLY and CDR2 is FYNNEI. The CDR3 is 15 residues long. The ends lost 3 bases at V and 8 bases at J; junction bases unmatched: 9. CDR3 region: CASSDEQGVLDEQFF. In DNA, the CDR3 is TGTGCCAGCAGTGACGAACAGGGGGTCTTGGATGAGCAGTTCTTC. Looking up the rest from reference TRBV2 and TRBJ2-1 gives the full variable domain: EPEVTQTPSHQVTQMGQEVILRCVPISNHLYFYWYRQILGQKVEFLVSFYNNEISEKSEIFDDQFSVERPDGSNFTLKIRSTKLEDSAMYFCASSDEQGVLDEQFFGPGTRLTVL.

The chain recombines TRBV5-1 with TRBJ2-3; tentative D call: TRBD2 (6 bases). The CDR3 sequence is 14 residues long. V was shortened by 4 bases and J by 4 bases, with 13 bases between the two germline ends. Looked up from germline, CDR1 is SGHRS and CDR2 is YFSETQ. The chain's CDR3 is CASSGDLNADTQYF. In DNA, the CDR3 is TGCGCCAGCAGCGGGGACTTGAACGCAGATACGCAGTATTTT.

The J gene is TRBJ2-2, the V gene TRBV5-5; 8 nucleotides agree with TRBD1. Per the germline V gene, CDR1 is SGHKS and CDR2 is YYEKEE (reference sequence). Unmatched junction bases numbered 6, after V lost 5 bases and J lost 6 bases. The CDR3 extends over 14 amino acids. The CDR3 region has the DNA TGTGCCAGCAGACCCGGGACAGGCGCCGGGGAGCTGTTTTTT. It codes for CASRPGTGAGELFF.

The rearrangement links TRBV9 to TRBJ1-2; no clear D. This CDR3 has 12 amino acids. Trimming removed 0 bases at V and 7 bases at J, with 7 bases between. Germline CDR1 and CDR2: SGDLS and YYNGEE. The CDR3 spells CASSVVAGGYTF. Here the CDR3 DNA reads TGTGCCAGCAGCGTAGTGGCAGGTGGCTACACCTTC.

The rearrangement uses TRBV2 and TRBJ2-1; a weak D match, TRBD2 (6 bases). V lost 3 bases and J lost 0, with 15 bases in between. This CDR3 is 17 amino acids long. Germline-derived CDR1 and CDR2 are SNHLY and FYNNEI. The DNA of the CDR3 is TGTGCCAGCAGTGACGTTAATAGCGGAAGCTCCTACAATGAGCAGTTCTTC. Translation gives CASSDVNSGSSYNEQFF.

The rearrangement uses TRBV9 and TRBJ1-6; D not resolved. The CDR3 totals 17 residues. Germline V gene lookup returns CDR1 SGDLS and CDR2 YYNGEE. V lost 0 bases, J lost 1 base, and 11 bases lay in between. The CDR3: CASSVETVESYNSPLHF. CDR3 nucleotides: TGTGCCAGCAGCGTAGAAACGGTTGAGTCCTATAATTCACCCCTCCACTTT.